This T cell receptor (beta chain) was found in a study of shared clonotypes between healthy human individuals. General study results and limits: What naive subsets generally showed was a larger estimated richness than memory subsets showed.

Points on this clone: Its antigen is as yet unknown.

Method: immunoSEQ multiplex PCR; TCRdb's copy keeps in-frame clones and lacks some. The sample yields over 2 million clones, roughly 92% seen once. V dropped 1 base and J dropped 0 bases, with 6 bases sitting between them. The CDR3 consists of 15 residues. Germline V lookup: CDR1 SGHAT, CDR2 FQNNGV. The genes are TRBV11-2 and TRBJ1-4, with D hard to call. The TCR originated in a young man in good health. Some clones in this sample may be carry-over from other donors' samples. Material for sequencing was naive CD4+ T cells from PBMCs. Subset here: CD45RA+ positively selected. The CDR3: CASSLGLATNEKLFF. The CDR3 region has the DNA TGTGCCAGCAGCTTAGGTCTTGCAACTAATGAAAAACTGTTTTTT. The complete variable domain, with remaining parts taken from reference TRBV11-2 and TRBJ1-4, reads EAGVAQSPRYKIIEKRQSVAFWCNPISGHATLYWYQQILGQGPKLLIQFQNNGVVDDSQLPKDRFSAERLKGVDSTLKIQPAKLEDSAVYLCASSLGLATNEKLFFGSGTQLSVL.